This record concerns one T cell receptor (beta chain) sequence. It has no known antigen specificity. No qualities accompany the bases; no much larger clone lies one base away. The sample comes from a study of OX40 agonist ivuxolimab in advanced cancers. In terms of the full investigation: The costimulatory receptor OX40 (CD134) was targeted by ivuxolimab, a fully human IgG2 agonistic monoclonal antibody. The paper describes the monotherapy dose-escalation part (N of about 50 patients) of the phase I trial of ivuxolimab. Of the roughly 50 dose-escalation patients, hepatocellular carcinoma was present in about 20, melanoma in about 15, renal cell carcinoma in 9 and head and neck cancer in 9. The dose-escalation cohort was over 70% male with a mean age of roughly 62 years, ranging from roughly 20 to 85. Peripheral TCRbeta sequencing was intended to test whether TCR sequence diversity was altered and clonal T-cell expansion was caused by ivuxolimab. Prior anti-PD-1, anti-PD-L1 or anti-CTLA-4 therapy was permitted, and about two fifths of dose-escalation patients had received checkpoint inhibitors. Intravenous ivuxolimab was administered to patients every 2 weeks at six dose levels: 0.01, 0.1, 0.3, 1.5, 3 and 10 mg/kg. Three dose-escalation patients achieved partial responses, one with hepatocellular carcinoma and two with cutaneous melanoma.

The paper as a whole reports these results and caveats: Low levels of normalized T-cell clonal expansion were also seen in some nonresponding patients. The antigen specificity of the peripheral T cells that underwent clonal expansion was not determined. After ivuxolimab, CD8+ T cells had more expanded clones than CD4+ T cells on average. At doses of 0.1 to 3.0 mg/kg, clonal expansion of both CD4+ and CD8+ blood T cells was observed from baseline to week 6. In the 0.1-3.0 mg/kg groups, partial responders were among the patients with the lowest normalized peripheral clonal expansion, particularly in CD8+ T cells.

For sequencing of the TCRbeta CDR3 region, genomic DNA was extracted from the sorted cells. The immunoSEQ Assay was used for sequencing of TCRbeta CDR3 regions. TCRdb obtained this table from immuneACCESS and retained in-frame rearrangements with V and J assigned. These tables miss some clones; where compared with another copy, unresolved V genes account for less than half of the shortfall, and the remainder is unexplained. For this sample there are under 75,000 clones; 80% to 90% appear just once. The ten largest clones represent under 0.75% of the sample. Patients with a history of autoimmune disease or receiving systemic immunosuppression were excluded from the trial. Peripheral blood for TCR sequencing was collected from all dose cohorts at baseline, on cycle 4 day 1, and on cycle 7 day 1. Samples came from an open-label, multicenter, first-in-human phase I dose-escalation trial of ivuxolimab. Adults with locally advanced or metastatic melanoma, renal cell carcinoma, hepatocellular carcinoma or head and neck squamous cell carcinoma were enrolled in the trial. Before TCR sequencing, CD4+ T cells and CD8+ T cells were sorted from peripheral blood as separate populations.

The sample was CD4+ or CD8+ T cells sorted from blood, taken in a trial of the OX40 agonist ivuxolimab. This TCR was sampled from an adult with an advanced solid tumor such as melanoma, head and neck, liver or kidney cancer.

The DNA reads TGTGCCAGCAGCCCGCAGGGCGCTAATGAAAAACTGTTTTTT. It specifies CASSPQGANEKLFF. The chain joins TRBV7-9 to TRBJ1-4; TRBD1 is a possible D gene, resting on 5 matching bases. The CDR3 spans 14 residues, from the cysteine through the phenylalanine. CDR3 DNA is the only sequence kept; it has 42 bases, read in frame from the first base. The germline V gene (reference sequence) specifies SEHNR as CDR1 and FQNEAQ as CDR2. V is clipped by 5 bases and J by 3 bases, and the sequence between their germline boundaries is 10 bases long.